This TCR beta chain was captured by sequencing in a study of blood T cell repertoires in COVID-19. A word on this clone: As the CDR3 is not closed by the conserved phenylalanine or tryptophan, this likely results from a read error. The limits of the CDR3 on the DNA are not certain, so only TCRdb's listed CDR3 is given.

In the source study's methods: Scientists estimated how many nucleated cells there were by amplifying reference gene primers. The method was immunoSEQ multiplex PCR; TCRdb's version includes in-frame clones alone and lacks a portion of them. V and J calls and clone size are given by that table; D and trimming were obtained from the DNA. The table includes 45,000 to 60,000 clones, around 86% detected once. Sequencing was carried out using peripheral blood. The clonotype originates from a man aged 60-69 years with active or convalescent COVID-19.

The CDR3 region is CASSFNPGQPVTV. The chain links TRBV6-2 or TRBV6-3 to TRBJ1-3; no DNA check was done on the table's D call, TRBD1. The CDR3 length is 13 residues, termini included. Germline V gene sequence: CDR1 MNHEY, CDR2 SVGEGT.